This T cell receptor beta chain stems from a study of OX40 agonist ivuxolimab in advanced cancers. The wider study: Given to patients was ivuxolimab, an agonistic anti-OX40 (CD134) antibody. People in dose escalation had one of these cancers: hepatocellular carcinoma, melanoma, renal cell or head and neck cancer. Regarding the study as a whole: Some patients without response likewise showed low normalized clonal expansion. The investigators did not determine what antigen specificity the expanded peripheral T cells had.

The repertoire was sequenced with immunoSEQ multiplex PCR; TCRdb's copy has only in-frame clones and lacks some. This table holds tens of thousands of clones, around 90% found once. The V and J ends lost 4 bases and 0 bases respectively, with 6 bases between them. The CDR3 is 13 amino acids. Germline CDR1 reads SGHTA; CDR2 reads FQGNSA. Details on this clone: Its cognate antigen is unknown.

This clonotype was sampled from an adult with an advanced solid tumor such as melanoma, head and neck, liver or kidney cancer. The material was CD4+ or CD8+ T cells sorted from blood, obtained in a trial of the OX40 agonist ivuxolimab. The chain is built from TRBV7-2 and TRBJ1-1; D call uncertain. For the CDR3, the DNA is TGTGCCAGCAGCTCACAGTTGAACACTGAAGCTTTCTTT. It translates to CASSSQLNTEAFF.